A single sample gave rise to the 10 T cell receptor beta chains below, sequenced in a study of cytomegalovirus exposure and HLA in healthy donors. Profiled with immunoSEQ multiplex PCR; TCRdb holds only in-frame clones, not every one. The sample lists 80,000 to 100,000 clones, roughly 87% occurring once. Sequencing was performed on PBMCs. All receptors come from a woman in her twenties or thirties in good health and CMV-seronegative.

The rearrangement joins TRBV27 to TRBJ1-1; D not certain. The CDR3 spans 13 residues. Germline V CDR1 and CDR2: MNHEY, SMNVEV (reference sequence). Trimming shortened V by 3 bases and J by 6 bases, and 11 bases separated the two germline ends. CDR3 DNA: TGTGCCAGCAGTTTCCCGCCCTACGCTGAAGCTTTCTTT. It translates to CASSFPPYAEAFF.

V is TRBV6-5 and J is TRBJ2-7, with a possible D match to TRBD1 (6 bases). The germline V and J ends were trimmed by 1 base and 2 bases, with 15 bases remaining between them. The germline gives CDR1 MNHEY, CDR2 SVGAGI. CDR3 size: 16 residues. CDR3 sequence: CASSYLSGTTTYEQYF. The CDR3 bases are TGTGCCAGCAGTTACTTGTCCGGGACAACCACCTACGAGCAGTACTTC.

The chain combines TRBV28 with TRBJ2-5; a possible D gene is TRBD2 (6 bases). Germline V CDR1 and CDR2: MDHEN, SYDVKM. This CDR3 spans 12 amino acids. The V and J ends lost 8 bases and 5 bases respectively, with 12 bases between them. The CDR3 DNA sequence: TGTGCCAGCGTAACTAGCAGCGAGACCCAGTACTTC. Its protein product is CASVTSSETQYF. Combining the CDR3 with reference TRBV28 and TRBJ2-5 gives the whole variable domain DVKVTQSSRYLVKRTGEKVFLECVQDMDHENMFWYRQDPGLGLRLIYFSYDVKMKEKGDIPEGYSVSREKKERFSLILESASTNQTSMYLCASVTSSETQYFGPGTRLLVL.

This clone is a singleton in its sample. V gene TRBV28 combines with J gene TRBJ2-1; 7 nucleotides agree with TRBD2. J lost 1 base, V lost 5 bases, and 11 bases had no gene match. Germline V lookup: CDR1 MDHEN, CDR2 SYDVKM. The CDR3 totals 17 residues. The CDR3 DNA reads TGTGCCAGCAGTCCCGCGTCCCTAGCGGAGTCCTACAATGAGCAGTTCTTC. Translating gives CASSPASLAESYNEQFF.

This clone was seen once. The genes are TRBV4-3 and TRBJ2-3; D gene ambiguous. The CDR3 runs to 12 residues. The ends were cut back, 1 base at V and 6 bases at J, with 5 bases in the middle. CDR1 is LGHNA and CDR2 is YSLEER in the germline V gene. The DNA for the CDR3 is TGCGCCAGCAGCCAAGCTTTGGATACGCAGTATTTT. Amino acids: CASSQALDTQYF.

This chain links TRBV29-1 with TRBJ2-2; possible D gene TRBD1, 5 bases. This CDR3 is built from 13 residues. Germline V gene sequence: CDR1 SQVTM, CDR2 ANQGSEA. Between the trimmed V and J ends, which lost 3 bases and 9 bases, there was a span of 14 bases. DNA for the CDR3: TGCAGCGTTGACTCAGATGGGGCTCGGGAGCTGTTTTTT. This encodes CSVDSDGARELFF.

Worth noting for this clone: At one boundary the junction diverges from the germline segment, which might be a read error. The chain recombines TRBV2 with TRBJ1-4, with D unclear. From germline, CDR1 is SNHLY and CDR2 FYNNEI. The CDR3 length is 15 residues. CDR3: CASREGPRVNEKLFF. The CDR3 DNA is TGTGCCAGCAGGGAAGGGCCCCGGGTGAATGAAAAACTGTTTTTT.

This clone appeared a single time. The CDR3 DNA reads as TGCGCCAGCAGTGATTCCGCCGGCCAAGAGACCCAGTACTTC. It specifies CASSDSAGQETQYF. This sequence joins TRBV10-1 and TRBJ2-5; D is unresolved. With 3 bases removed from V and 1 base from J, the gap between germline ends came to 9 bases. The CDR3 covers 14 residues. Germline V gene data show CDR1 as WNHNN and CDR2 as SYGVQD (reference sequence).

V gene TRBV7-8 combines with J gene TRBJ2-2, with D possibly TRBD2 on 6 matching bases. CDR1 and CDR2 from the germline V gene are SGHVS and FQNEAQ. V was shortened by 5 bases and J by 5 bases, with 24 bases between the two germline ends. The CDR3 has 18 amino acids. The CDR3 spells CASSPRVRGRRWTGELFF. As DNA, the CDR3 is TGTGCCAGCAGCCCTCGGGTGCGGGGAAGACGGTGGACCGGGGAGCTGTTTTTT.

The chain recombines TRBV5-1 with TRBJ2-3, with D hard to call. Germline lookup yields CDR1 SGHRS and CDR2 YFSETQ. Trimming took 2 bases from V and 3 from J, leaving 7 bases between them. The CDR3 has 13 residues. CDR3 sequence: CASSFDGTDTQYF. The CDR3 nucleotides are TGCGCCAGCAGCTTTGACGGGACAGATACGCAGTATTTT.